These 10 T cell receptor beta chains were sequenced from one sample in a study of OX40 agonist ivuxolimab in advanced cancers. Method: immunoSEQ multiplex PCR; TCRdb's copy keeps in-frame clones and lacks some. The data hold 55,000 to 65,000 clones, with over 80% observed a single time. Specimen: CD4+ or CD8+ T cells sorted from blood, collected in a trial of the OX40 agonist ivuxolimab. These receptor sequences come from an adult with an advanced solid tumor such as melanoma, head and neck, liver or kidney cancer.

The chain is built from TRBV7-3 and TRBJ2-1; D is uncertain. From germline, CDR1 is SGHTA and CDR2 FQGTGA. This CDR3 contains 13 residues. Trimming cost V 5 bases and J 6 bases, with 11 bases left between them. CDR3 DNA: TGTGCCAGCAGCCCCCGCATCCTCAATGAGCAGTTCTTC. Encoded protein: CASSPRILNEQFF.

The CDR3 is CASGPGGAHQPQHF. CDR3 in DNA: TGTGCCAGTGGACCGGGAGGGGCCCATCAGCCCCAGCATTTT. V usage is TRBV25-1 and J usage is TRBJ1-5, with a tentative D call TRBD1 (5 bases). CDR1 and CDR2 (germline): MGHDK, SYGVNS. CDR3 length: 14 residues. Trimming pared 9 bases from V and 5 bases from J, leaving 17 bases between.

The chain employs TRBV7-9 and TRBJ1-1; the D is unclear. Germline loops: CDR1 SEHNR, CDR2 FQNEAQ (reference sequence). V was cut by 0 bases and J by 1 base, with 3 bases left in between. The CDR3 contains 13 residues. The CDR3 protein is CASSLATNTEAFF. In nucleotides, the CDR3 is TGTGCCAGCAGCTTAGCCACGAACACTGAAGCTTTCTTT.

This clone was found once. The chain joins TRBV6-5 to TRBJ1-5, with D perhaps TRBD1 (5 bases). The CDR3 runs to 14 residues. V was pared by 2 bases and J by 4 bases, with 9 bases between. Germline assignment: CDR1 MNHEY and CDR2 SVGAGI. CDR3 loop: CASSYGGENQPQHF. The CDR3 DNA sequence: TGTGCCAGCAGTTACGGGGGAGAAAATCAGCCCCAGCATTTT.

The chain joins TRBV10-1 to TRBJ2-5; D unresolved. CDR1 is WNHNN and CDR2 is SYGVQD in the germline V gene (reference sequence). This CDR3 has 13 residues. With 5 bases removed from V and 2 bases from J, the gap between germline ends came to 9 bases. DNA for the CDR3: TGCGCCAGCAGTCTCACAGCGCAAGAGACCCAGTACTTC. Its protein is CASSLTAQETQYF.

The gene calls are TRBV9 and TRBJ2-3; 7 bases are shared with TRBD2. The germline gives CDR1 SGDLS, CDR2 YYNGEE. Trimming took 5 bases from V and 2 from J; bases not matched to a gene: 8. This CDR3 contains 15 residues. The CDR3 bases are TGTGCCAGCAGTCTCCGGGACTACAACACAGATACGCAGTATTTT. Protein product: CASSLRDYNTDTQYF. Full variable domain (missing parts from reference TRBV9 and TRBJ2-3): DSGVTQTPKHLITATGQRVTLRCSPRSGDLSVYWYQQSLDQGLQFLIQYYNGEERAKGNILERFSAQQFPDLHSELNLSSLELGDSALYFCASSLRDYNTDTQYFGPGTRLTVL.

The gene calls are TRBV7-6 and TRBJ2-1, with D possibly matching TRBD1 (7 bases). The CDR3 runs 17 residues. Germline V CDR1 and CDR2: SGHVS, FNYEAQ. The V and J ends lost 0 bases and 0 bases respectively, with 12 bases between them. CDR3 bases: TGTGCCAGCAGCTTAGCGCAGGGGGGTAGCTCCTACAATGAGCAGTTCTTC. Translating gives CASSLAQGGSSYNEQFF. The whole variable domain, remainder taken from reference TRBV7-6 and TRBJ2-1, is GAGVSQSPRYKVTKRGQDVALRCDPISGHVSLYWYRQALGQGPEFLTYFNYEAQQDKSGLPNDRFSAERPEGSISTLTIQRTEQRDSAMYRCASSLAQGGSSYNEQFFGPGTRLTVL.

This clone has only one observation. The V call is TRBV7-6, the J call TRBJ1-2, with D perhaps matching TRBD1 (6 bases). CDR3 size: 18 residues. V shed 1 base and J shed 0 bases, with 18 bases lying between them. CDR1 is SGHVS, CDR2 FNYEAQ, per germline. Written as DNA, the CDR3 is TGTGCCAGCAGCTTAGAAGACACTCGGACAGATGCTAACTATGGCTACACCTTC. This translates into CASSLEDTRTDANYGYTF.

The rearrangement joins TRBV6-1 to TRBJ1-4; a possible D gene is TRBD1 (5 bases). Germline loops: CDR1 MNHNS, CDR2 SASEGT. The CDR3 runs to 15 residues. V was trimmed by 2 bases and J by 7 bases, leaving 14 bases between them. Here the CDR3 reads CASSEMSRRGEKLFF. The CDR3 nucleotides read TGTGCCAGCAGTGAAATGAGCAGGAGGGGTGAAAAACTGTTTTTT.

This sequence joins TRBV28 and TRBJ1-2; D is undetermined. The V gene lost 6 bases and the J gene lost 7 bases, with 9 bases spanning the gap. The germline V gene encodes CDR1 MDHEN and CDR2 SYDVKM. The CDR3 loop spans 11 amino acids. As DNA, the CDR3 is TGTGCCAGCAGCTCGGCTCTTGGCTACACCTTC. Protein product: CASSSALGYTF.